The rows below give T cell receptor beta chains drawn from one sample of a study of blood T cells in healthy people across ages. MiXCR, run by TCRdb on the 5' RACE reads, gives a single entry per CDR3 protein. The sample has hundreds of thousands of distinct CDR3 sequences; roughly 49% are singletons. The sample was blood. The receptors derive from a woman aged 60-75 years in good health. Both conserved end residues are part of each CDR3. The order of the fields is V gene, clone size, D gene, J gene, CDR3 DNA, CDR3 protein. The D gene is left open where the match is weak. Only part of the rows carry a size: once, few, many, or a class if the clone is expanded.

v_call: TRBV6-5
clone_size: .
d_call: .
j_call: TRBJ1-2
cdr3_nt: TGTGCCAACAGTCCTAGACGGAACTATGGCTACACCTTC
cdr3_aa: CANSPRRNYGYTF

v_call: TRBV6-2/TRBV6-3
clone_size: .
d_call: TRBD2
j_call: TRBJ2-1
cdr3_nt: TGTGCCAGCAGTTCGGGAGGCTACTCCTACAATGAGCAGTTCTTC
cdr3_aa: CASSSGGYSYNEQFF

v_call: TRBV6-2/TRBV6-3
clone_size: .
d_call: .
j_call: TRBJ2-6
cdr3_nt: TGTGCCAGCAGTCAGGGTCCCAGGGCCCCTGGGGCCAACGTCCTGACTTTC
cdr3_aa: CASSQGPRAPGANVLTF

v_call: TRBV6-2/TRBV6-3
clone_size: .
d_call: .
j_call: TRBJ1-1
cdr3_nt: TGTGCCAGCAGCTCCTTGAAACTCCCCACTGAAGCTTTCTTT
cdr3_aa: CASSSLKLPTEAFF

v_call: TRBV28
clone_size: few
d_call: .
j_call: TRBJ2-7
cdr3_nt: TGTGCCAGCAGTGCGGACAGGAGGGGCTACGAGCAGTACTTC
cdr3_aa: CASSADRRGYEQYF

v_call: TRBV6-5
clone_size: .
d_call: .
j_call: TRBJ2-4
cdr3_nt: TGTGCCAGCAGAATCACAGGGTCGGACACTCAGTACTTC
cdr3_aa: CASRITGSDTQYF

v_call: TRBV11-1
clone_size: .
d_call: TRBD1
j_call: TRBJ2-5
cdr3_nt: TGTGCCAGCAGCTCCGGACAGGAAACTCAAGAGACCCAGTACTTC
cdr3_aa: CASSSGQETQETQYF

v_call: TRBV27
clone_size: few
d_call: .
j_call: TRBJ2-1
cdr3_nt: TGTGCCAGCAGTTCGTACTCCTACAATGAGCAGTTCTTC
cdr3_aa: CASSSYSYNEQFF

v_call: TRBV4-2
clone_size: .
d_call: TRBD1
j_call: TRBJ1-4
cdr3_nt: TGTGCCAGCAGCCAAGATCGCCGAACAGGGGAGAATGAAAACCTGTTTTTT
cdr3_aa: CASSQDRRTGENENLFF

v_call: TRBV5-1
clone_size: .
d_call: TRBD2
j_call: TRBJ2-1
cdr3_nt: TGCGCCAGCCGGGAGGGTTTCGGGGCCTACAATGAGCAGTTCTTC
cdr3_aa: CASREGFGAYNEQFF

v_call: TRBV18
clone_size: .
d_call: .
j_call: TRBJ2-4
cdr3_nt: TGTGCCAGCTCACCAAAGTCGGAGGCAAACATTCAGTACTTC
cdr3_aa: CASSPKSEANIQYF

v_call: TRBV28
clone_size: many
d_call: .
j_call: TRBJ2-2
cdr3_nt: TGTGCCAGCAAGTCCCGCGGCACCGGGGAGCTGTTTTTT
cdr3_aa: CASKSRGTGELFF

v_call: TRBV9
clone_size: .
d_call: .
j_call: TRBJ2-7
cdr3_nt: TGTGCCAGCAGCGCCAACGCCGCGGTCCGGCTTAGGGAGCAGTACTTC
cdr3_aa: CASSANAAVRLREQYF

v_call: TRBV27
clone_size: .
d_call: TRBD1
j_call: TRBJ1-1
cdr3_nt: TGTGCCAGCAGCCCCGGGTGGGGACAGACGAACACTGAAGCTTTCTTT
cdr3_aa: CASSPGWGQTNTEAFF

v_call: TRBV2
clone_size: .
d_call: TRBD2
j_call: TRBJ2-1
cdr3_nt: TGTGCCAGCAGTGATCGTAGCGGGATAAGCTCCTACAATGAGCAGTTCTTC
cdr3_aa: CASSDRSGISSYNEQFF

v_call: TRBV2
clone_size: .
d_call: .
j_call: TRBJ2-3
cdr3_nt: TGTGCCAGCAGTGAAGGGGGGCGGCTAGCGGACACAGATACGCAGTATTTT
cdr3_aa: CASSEGGRLADTDTQYF

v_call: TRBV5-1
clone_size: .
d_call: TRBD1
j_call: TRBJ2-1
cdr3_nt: TGCGCCAGCAGCTTGGCCGCTGGACAGGGGATTGGTGAGCAGTTCTTC
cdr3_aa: CASSLAAGQGIGEQFF

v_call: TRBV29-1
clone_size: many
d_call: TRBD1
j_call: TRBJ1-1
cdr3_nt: TGCAGCGCCACCGCAGGGGGCACTGAAGCTTTCTTT
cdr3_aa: CSATAGGTEAFF

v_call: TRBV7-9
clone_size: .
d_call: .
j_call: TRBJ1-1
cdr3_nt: TGTGCCAGCAGTTCCGGGCCAGGAAACACTGAAGCTTTCTTT
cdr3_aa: CASSSGPGNTEAFF

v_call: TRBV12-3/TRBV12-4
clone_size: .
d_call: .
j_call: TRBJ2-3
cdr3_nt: TGTGCCAGCGGGGACTCCAGCACAGATACGCAGTATTTT
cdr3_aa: CASGDSSTDTQYF

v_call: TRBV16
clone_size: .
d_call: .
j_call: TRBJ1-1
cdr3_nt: TGTGCCAGCAGCCAATCGGGCCTCAACACTGAAGCTTTCTTT
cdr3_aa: CASSQSGLNTEAFF

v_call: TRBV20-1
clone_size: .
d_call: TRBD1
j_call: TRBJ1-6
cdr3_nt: TGCAGTGCGACAGGGCCCGGGACACGGAGTGATTCACCCCTCCACTTT
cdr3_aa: CSATGPGTRSDSPLHF

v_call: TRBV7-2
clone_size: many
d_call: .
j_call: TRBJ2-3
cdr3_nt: TGTGCCAGCAGCTTAGCGCGCCTAGCCAGCACAGATACGCAGTATTTT
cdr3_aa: CASSLARLASTDTQYF

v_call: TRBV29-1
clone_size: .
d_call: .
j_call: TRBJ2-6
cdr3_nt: TGCAGCGTTGAAGGGGGCGGTGGGGCCAACGTCCTGACTTTC
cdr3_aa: CSVEGGGGANVLTF

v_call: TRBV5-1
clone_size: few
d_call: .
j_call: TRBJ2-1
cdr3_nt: TGCGCCAGCAGCTTTTCGGGAGAAGCGTACAATGAGCAGTTCTTC
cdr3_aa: CASSFSGEAYNEQFF

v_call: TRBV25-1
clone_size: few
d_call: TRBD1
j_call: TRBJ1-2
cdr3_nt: TGTGCCAGCAGTGTAGGGACAGGCTATGGCTACACCTTC
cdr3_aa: CASSVGTGYGYTF

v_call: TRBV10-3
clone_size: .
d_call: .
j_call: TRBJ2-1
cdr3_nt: TGTGCCATCAGAGAGAGATCCTACAATGAGCAGTTCTTC
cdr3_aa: CAIRERSYNEQFF

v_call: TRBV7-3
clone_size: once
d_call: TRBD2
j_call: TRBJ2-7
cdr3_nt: TGTGCCAGCAGCCCTGGGACTAGCGCAGACTACGGGCAGTACTTC
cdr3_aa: CASSPGTSADYGQYF

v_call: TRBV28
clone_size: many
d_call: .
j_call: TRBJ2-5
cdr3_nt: TGTGCCGTGCGCGGGTACCAAGAGACCCAGTACTTC
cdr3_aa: CAVRGYQETQYF

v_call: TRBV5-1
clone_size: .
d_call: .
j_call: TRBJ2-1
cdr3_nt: TGCGCCAGCAGCCCCCGGGGGCGGGAGTCCTACAATGAGCAGTTCTTC
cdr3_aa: CASSPRGRESYNEQFF

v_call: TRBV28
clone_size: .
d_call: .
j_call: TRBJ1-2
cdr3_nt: TGTGCCAGCAGTTTAACAGAGGCGTTTGGTGGCTACACCTTC
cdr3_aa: CASSLTEAFGGYTF

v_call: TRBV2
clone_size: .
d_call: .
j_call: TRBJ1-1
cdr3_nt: TGTGCCAGCAGACAGACGAGCACTGAAGCTTTCTTT
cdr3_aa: CASRQTSTEAFF

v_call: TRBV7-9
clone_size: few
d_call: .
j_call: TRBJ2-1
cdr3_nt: TGTGCCAGCAGCGGAGCGCCATACTCCTACAATGAGCAGTTCTTC
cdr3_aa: CASSGAPYSYNEQFF

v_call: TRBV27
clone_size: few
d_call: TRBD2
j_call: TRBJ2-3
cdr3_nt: TGTGCCAGCAGTTCACACAGCGGGAGGCCAGATACGCAGTATTTT
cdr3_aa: CASSSHSGRPDTQYF

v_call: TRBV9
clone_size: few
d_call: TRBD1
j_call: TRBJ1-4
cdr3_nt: TGTGCCAGCAGTCGGACAGGGGCGAATGAAAAACTGTTTTTT
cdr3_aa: CASSRTGANEKLFF

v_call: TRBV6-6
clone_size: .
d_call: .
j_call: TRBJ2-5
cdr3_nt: TGTGCCAGCAGCCGCTTCAGGGGCAGAGAGACCCAGTACTTC
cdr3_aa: CASSRFRGRETQYF

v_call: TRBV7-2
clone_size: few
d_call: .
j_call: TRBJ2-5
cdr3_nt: TGTGCCAGCAGCTCCCACGGCGACGGAGAGCAGTACTTC
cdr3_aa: CASSSHGDGEQYF

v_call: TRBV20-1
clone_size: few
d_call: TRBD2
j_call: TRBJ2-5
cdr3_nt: TGCAGTGCCACGACTAGCGGGAGGGCAGAGACCCAGTACTTC
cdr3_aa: CSATTSGRAETQYF

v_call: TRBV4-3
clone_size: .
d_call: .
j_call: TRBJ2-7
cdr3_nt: TGCGCCAGCAGCCAAGCCCTCCTAATGGACTACGAGCAGTACTTC
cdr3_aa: CASSQALLMDYEQYF

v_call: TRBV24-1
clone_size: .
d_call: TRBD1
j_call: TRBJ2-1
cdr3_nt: TGTGCCACCAGTGATTGGGACAGGGCTGTCGATGAGCAGTTCTTC
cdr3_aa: CATSDWDRAVDEQFF

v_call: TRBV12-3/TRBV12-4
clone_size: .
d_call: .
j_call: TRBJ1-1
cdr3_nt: TGTGCCAGCAGCCACCGGACAGATGGCACTGAAGCTTTCTTT
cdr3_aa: CASSHRTDGTEAFF

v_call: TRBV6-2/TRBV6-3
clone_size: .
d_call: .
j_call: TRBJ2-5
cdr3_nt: TGTGCCAGCAGTTACGTGGGAGCCGGGGAGACCCAGTACTTC
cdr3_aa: CASSYVGAGETQYF

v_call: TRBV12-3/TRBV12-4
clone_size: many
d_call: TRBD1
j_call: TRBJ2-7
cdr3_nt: TGTGCCAGCAGTAGGACAGGGCCGGGGTACGAGCAGTACTTC
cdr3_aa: CASSRTGPGYEQYF

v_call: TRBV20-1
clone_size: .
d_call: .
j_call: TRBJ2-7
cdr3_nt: TGCAGTGCTCAGGGGTACGGGTCCGAGCAGTACTTC
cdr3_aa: CSAQGYGSEQYF

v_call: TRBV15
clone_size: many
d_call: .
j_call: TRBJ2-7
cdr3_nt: TGTGCCACCAGCACACAGGGTTTTAGCTCCTACGAGCAGTACTTC
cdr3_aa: CATSTQGFSSYEQYF

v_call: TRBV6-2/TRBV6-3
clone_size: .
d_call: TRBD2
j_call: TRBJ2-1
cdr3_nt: TGTGCCAGCAGACGTAGCGGGAGGGCCGGGAATGAGCAGTTCTTC
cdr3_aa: CASRRSGRAGNEQFF

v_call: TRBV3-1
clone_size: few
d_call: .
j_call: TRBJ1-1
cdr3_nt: TGTGCCAGCAGCCAATGGGTGGACGGACCGAACACTGAAGCTTTCTTT
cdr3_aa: CASSQWVDGPNTEAFF

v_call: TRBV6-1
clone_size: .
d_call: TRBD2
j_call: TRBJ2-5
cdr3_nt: TGTGCCAGCAGTGAAGGTCAGATAGCGGGTGGGACCCAGTACTTC
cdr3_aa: CASSEGQIAGGTQYF

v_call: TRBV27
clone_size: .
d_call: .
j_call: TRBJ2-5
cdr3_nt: TGTGCCAGCAGTTTAGGTCTACCGTACCAAGAGACCCAGTACTTC
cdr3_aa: CASSLGLPYQETQYF

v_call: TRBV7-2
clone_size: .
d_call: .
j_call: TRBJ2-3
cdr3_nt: TGTGCCAGCAGCCCATCTCGGACAACTAGCACAGATACGCAGTATTTT
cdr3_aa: CASSPSRTTSTDTQYF

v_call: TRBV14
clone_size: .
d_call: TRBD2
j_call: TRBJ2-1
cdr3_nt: TGTGCCAGCAGCCACCCTAGCGGGAGCTCCTACAATGAGCAGTTCTTC
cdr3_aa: CASSHPSGSSYNEQFF

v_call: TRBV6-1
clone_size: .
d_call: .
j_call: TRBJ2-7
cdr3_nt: TGTGCCAGCAGTGACAGGCTCAATATGGTCCACGAGCAGTACTTC
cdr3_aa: CASSDRLNMVHEQYF

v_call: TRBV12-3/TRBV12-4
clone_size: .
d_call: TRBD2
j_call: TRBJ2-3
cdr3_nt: TGTGCCAGCAGTCGCAGGACTAGCGGGATTAGCGCAGATACGCAGTATTTT
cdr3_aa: CASSRRTSGISADTQYF

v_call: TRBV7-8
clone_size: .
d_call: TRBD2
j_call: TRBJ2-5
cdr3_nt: TGTGCCAGCAGCCCGGGCGGGCTAGCGGGAATGGAGACCCAGTACTTC
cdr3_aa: CASSPGGLAGMETQYF

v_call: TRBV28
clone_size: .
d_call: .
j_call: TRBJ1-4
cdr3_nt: TGTGCCAGCAGTGGCCTCCCCGGAACAGGTGCCAAGAATGAAAAACTGTTTTTT
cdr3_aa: CASSGLPGTGAKNEKLFF

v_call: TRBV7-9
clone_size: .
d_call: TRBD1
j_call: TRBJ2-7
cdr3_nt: TGTGCCAGCAGCATAACCGGGACAGACGGTGAGCAGTACTTC
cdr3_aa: CASSITGTDGEQYF

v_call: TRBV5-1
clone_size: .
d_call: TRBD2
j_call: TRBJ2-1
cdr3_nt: TGCGCCAGCTCGGGGGGGGATTCCTACAATGAGCAGTTCTTC
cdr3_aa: CASSGGDSYNEQFF

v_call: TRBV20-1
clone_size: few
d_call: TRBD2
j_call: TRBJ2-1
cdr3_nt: TGCAGTGCTAGGTCAACGGGACTAGCGGGAGATTACAATGAGCAGTTCTTC
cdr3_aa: CSARSTGLAGDYNEQFF

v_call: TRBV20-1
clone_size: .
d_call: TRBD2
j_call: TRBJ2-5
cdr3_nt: TGCAGTGCTAGAATAGCGGGAGGGGTTGAGACCCAGTACTTC
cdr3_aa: CSARIAGGVETQYF

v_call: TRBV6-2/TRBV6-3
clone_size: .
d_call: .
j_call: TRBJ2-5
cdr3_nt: TGTGCCAGCAGTTACCCGAGGGATCAAGAGACCCAGTACTTC
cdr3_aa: CASSYPRDQETQYF